The clone carrying this TCR beta chain has just a few counts. Trimming took off 8 bases at V and 0 bases at J, with 10 bases between the two ends. The CDR3 consists of 13 residues. The germline gives CDR1 MNHNS, CDR2 SASEGT. This entry comes from a study of neurological immune-mediated disorders. Synthesis of cDNA was carried out by template-switch 5'RACE. The reaction used 10-nucleotide random UMIs. A single record per CDR3 protein comes from TCRdb applying MiXCR to the 5' RACE reads. Altogether more than 30,000 distinct CDR3 sequences are present, more than 10% being singletons, with the ten largest covering around 5%. Indicated time point: technical triplicate 2.

The chain couples TRBV6-1 to TRBJ1-1; D remains ambiguous. The receptor's source is a female donor with HTLV-1-associated myelopathy (HAM/TSP). Sequenced input: CD4+ T cells from blood. The CDR3 loop is CASWEQMNTEAFF. The CDR3 DNA sequence: TGTGCCAGCTGGGAACAAATGAACACTGAAGCTTTCTTT.